Presented here are 10 T cell receptor beta chains from one specimen sequenced in a study of T cells in Graves' hyperthyroidism and ophthalmopathy. Amplified TCR beta CDR3 regions derived from RNA transcripts. Primed by the HTBI set, a first-round RT-PCR was run on the TCR CDR3. TCRdb fed the multiplex PCR reads into MiXCR, producing one record per CDR3 protein. The data show roughly 570,000 distinct CDR3 sequences, with around 42% seen just once and roughly 19% held by the top ten. Material for sequencing was peripheral blood or thyroid tissue (not recorded which). The receptors stem from an adult woman with Graves' disease, either hyperthyroidism or ophthalmopathy (not recorded which).

The CDR3 loop is CASSLTGDEKLFF. The CDR3 DNA reads as TGCGCCAGCAGCTTGACTGGGGATGAAAAACTGTTTTTT. The rearrangement links TRBV5-1 to TRBJ1-4; D is ambiguous. This CDR3 has 13 residues. V gave up 1 base and J gave up 6 bases, with 7 bases separating them. From germline, CDR1 is SGHRS and CDR2 YFSETQ.

In the case of this clonotype: This may be a read error: a much more frequent sequence differs by one nucleotide. The V gene is TRBV20-1, the J gene TRBJ2-5, with D hard to call. Germline V lookup: CDR1 DFQATT, CDR2 SNEGSKA (reference sequence). The CDR3 totals 12 residues. The DNA of the CDR3 is TGCAGTGCTACCGGCAGACAAGAGGCCCAGTACTTC. As protein: CSATGRQEAQYF.

This clonotype was observed many times. V is TRBV7-2 and J is TRBJ2-5, with D perhaps matching TRBD1 (6 bases). Trimming took 7 bases from V and 5 from J, leaving 17 bases between them. Germline V gene data show CDR1 as SGHTA and CDR2 as FQGNSA. This CDR3 spans 14 amino acids. CDR3 in DNA: TGTGCCAGCACCACACAGGGCGCCGCGGAGACCCAGTACTTC. It is translated as CASTTQGAAETQYF.

The CDR3 is CAISEKWQETQYF. The CDR3 DNA follows: TGTGCCATCAGTGAGAAGTGGCAAGAGACCCAGTACTTC. This sequence joins TRBV10-3 and TRBJ2-5; D gene unclear. Germline assignment: CDR1 ENHRY and CDR2 SYGVKD. Deletions cut 2 bases from V and 2 bases from J, with 6 bases between. The CDR3 runs to 13 residues.

This clonotype was counted ten times or more. Compared with germline, one end of the junction differs, possibly owing to a read error. This chain's CDR3 is CASSRMFGELFF. Written as DNA, the CDR3 is TGTGCTAGCAGCCGCATGTTCGGGGAGCTGTTTTTT. The chain recombines TRBV7-7 with TRBJ2-2; D gene uncertain. This CDR3 contains 12 residues. Germline CDR1 SSHAT, CDR2 FNYEAQ (reference sequence).

This clonotype was counted many times. The chain has TRBV7-9 and TRBJ2-6, with D unclear. Germline-derived CDR1 and CDR2 are SEHNR and FQNEAQ (reference sequence). V was trimmed by 5 bases and J by 4 bases, leaving 12 bases between them. The CDR3 loop spans 15 amino acids. CDR3 amino acids: CASSRANSGANVLTF. CDR3 in DNA: TGTGCCAGCAGCCGCGCAAATTCGGGGGCCAACGTCCTGACTTTC.

This clonotype showed up many times. The rearrangement joins TRBV20-1 to TRBJ1-5; 7 bases line up with TRBD1. Germline CDR1 DFQATT, CDR2 SNEGSKA (reference sequence). The V segment lost 5 bases and the J segment 1 base; nucleotides outside the gene matches: 8. The CDR3 spans 15 residues. The CDR3 coding sequence is TGCAGTGCTTCACGCCCACAGGGGAGCAATCAGCCCCAGCATTTT. This codes for CSASRPQGSNQPQHF.

The chain uses TRBV2 and TRBJ2-6; TRBD1 might be the D (5 bases). The CDR3 has 14 amino acids. From germline, CDR1 is SNHLY and CDR2 FYNNEI. V was cut by 7 bases and J by 4 bases, with 11 bases left in between. The CDR3 loop is CASKGMPGANVLTF. CDR3 DNA sequence: TGTGCCAGCAAGGGGATGCCCGGGGCCAACGTCCTGACTTTC.

V is TRBV11-2 and J is TRBJ2-7, with a possible D match to TRBD2 (5 bases). The V gene lost 2 bases and the J gene lost 0 bases, with 11 bases spanning the gap. Germline CDR1 reads SGHAT; CDR2 reads FQNNGV. The CDR3 extends over 15 amino acids. CDR3 bases: TGTGCCAGCAGCTTAAGTAGCGTCATCTCCTACGAGCAGTACTTC. Translating gives CASSLSSVISYEQYF.

The rearrangement uses TRBV28 and TRBJ1-3, with D possibly matching TRBD1 (5 bases). V lost 7 bases, J lost 3 bases, and 13 bases lay in between. The CDR3 covers 14 residues. Germline CDR1 and CDR2: MDHEN and SYDVKM. The CDR3 nucleotides read TGTGCCAGCACTCCCGGGACTTTTGGAAACACCATATATTTT. It yields the protein CASTPGTFGNTIYF. Variable domain in full (rest from reference TRBV28 and TRBJ1-3): DVKVTQSSRYLVKRTGEKVFLECVQDMDHENMFWYRQDPGLGLRLIYFSYDVKMKEKGDIPEGYSVSREKKERFSLILESASTNQTSMYLCASTPGTFGNTIYFGEGSWLTVV.